The next 25 T cell receptor beta chains were all read from a single sample in a study of T cell responses to AZD1222 COVID-19 vaccine. The protocol was immunoSEQ multiplex PCR, while the TCRdb copy is restricted to in-frame clones and leaves out a portion. Among fewer than 110,000 clones, around 87% were seen once, and the ten largest hold about 4.5%. The sequences come from peripheral blood, collected on day 0 of AZD1222 vaccination. Source of these receptors: an adult in good health.

This sequence joins TRBV7-3 and TRBJ2-3; D call uncertain. The germline V gene encodes CDR1 SGHTA and CDR2 FQGTGA. Trimming removed 2 bases at V and 2 bases at J, with 5 bases between. CDR3 length equals 13 residues. The CDR3: CASSLANTDTQYF. The CDR3, as DNA: TGTGCCAGCAGCTTAGCCAACACAGATACGCAGTATTTT.

The chain recombines TRBV5-1 with TRBJ2-7; maybe TRBD1 (5 bases). V was clipped by 0 bases and J by 5 bases, with 9 bases between them. Per the germline V gene, CDR1 is SGHRS and CDR2 is YFSETQ. This CDR3 is built from 13 residues. CDR3 in amino acids: CASSLGQFNEQYF. In nucleotides, the CDR3 is TGCGCCAGCAGCTTGGGACAGTTTAACGAGCAGTACTTC. The variable domain in full, completed from reference TRBV5-1 and TRBJ2-7, reads KAGVTQTPRYLIKTRGQQVTLSCSPISGHRSVSWYQQTPGQGLQFLFEYFSETQRNKGNFPGRFSGRQFSNSRSEMNVSTLELGDSALYLCASSLGQFNEQYFGPGTRLTVT.

The rearrangement joins TRBV4-3 to TRBJ1-6; TRBD1 aligns across 7 bases. This CDR3 comprises 16 residues. The J segment lost 7 bases and the V segment lost 1 base, leaving 7 bases of the junction unmatched. The V gene's germline CDR1 is LGHNA and CDR2 YSLEER. DNA of the CDR3: TGCGCCAGCAGCCAAGTTTCGGGACAGTTGAATTCACCCCTCCACTTT. It translates to CASSQVSGQLNSPLHF.

CDR3 sequence: CASSLSALTGTAKNIQYF. The CDR3 coding sequence is TGTGCCAGCAGTCTATCCGCCCTAACCGGGACAGCCAAAAACATTCAGTACTTC. The V gene is TRBV28, the J gene TRBJ2-4; D is perhaps TRBD1 or TRBD2 (5 bases each). V lost 5 bases, J lost 0 bases, and 20 bases lay in between. CDR1 is MDHEN, CDR2 SYDVKM, per germline. The CDR3 totals 18 residues.

The chain employs TRBV5-1 and TRBJ1-6; D might be TRBD1 (6 bases). Germline loops: CDR1 SGHRS, CDR2 YFSETQ. Trimming removed 4 bases at V and 7 bases at J, with 9 bases between. CDR3 size: 13 residues. The CDR3: CASSLTGNSPLHF. The CDR3 nucleotides are TGCGCCAGCAGCCTAACAGGGAATTCACCCCTCCACTTT.

V and J are TRBV19 and TRBJ1-1, with D possibly being TRBD1 (6 bases). The V gene's germline CDR1 is LNHDA and CDR2 SQIVND (reference sequence). CDR3 size: 14 residues. Trimming pared 5 bases from V and 7 bases from J, leaving 17 bases between. The CDR3 protein is CASSHGGARVEAFF. The CDR3 DNA reads TGTGCCAGTAGTCATGGGGGGGCGCGGGTTGAAGCTTTCTTT.

The CDR3 nucleotides are TGCAGCGTTGAAGAGGGGGGGAACACTGAAGCTTTCTTT. Translating it yields CSVEEGGNTEAFF. This rearrangement joins TRBV29-1 to TRBJ1-1; D is possibly TRBD1 (5 bases). The CDR3 loop spans 13 amino acids. V was cut by 0 bases and J by 1 base, with 6 bases left in between. CDR1 and CDR2 from the germline V gene are SQVTM and ANQGSEA.

The V and J genes are TRBV5-4 and TRBJ2-3; D may correspond to TRBD1 or TRBD2 (6 bases each). Germline CDR1 and CDR2: SGHNT and YYREEE (reference sequence). Trimming took off 6 bases at V and 6 bases at J, with 14 bases between the two ends. CDR3 length: 13 amino acids. The DNA of the CDR3 is TGTGCCAGCACGAGGGGGAGGTCCGATACGCAGTATTTT. Protein product: CASTRGRSDTQYF.

The chain carries TRBV18 and TRBJ2-5; 15 bases match TRBD2. CDR1 is KGHSH and CDR2 is LQKENI in the germline V gene. The CDR3 is 17 residues long. Trimming cost V 3 bases and J 7 bases; bases outside gene matches: 9. The CDR3 region is CASSPNGLAGGSGTQYF. CDR3 nucleotides: TGTGCCAGCTCACCCAATGGACTAGCGGGAGGGTCAGGGACCCAGTACTTC.

The chain recombines TRBV12-5 with TRBJ1-3, with D possibly matching TRBD1 (6 bases). The germline V gene encodes CDR1 LGHNT and CDR2 FRNRAP. The CDR3 runs to 15 residues. Between the trimmed V and J ends, which lost 1 base and 2 bases, there was a span of 9 bases. This chain's CDR3 is CASGLGTVTGNTIYF. In DNA form, the CDR3 reads TGTGCTAGTGGTTTGGGGACAGTTACTGGAAACACCATATATTTT.

The rearrangement uses TRBV9 and TRBJ2-2, with D tentatively TRBD2 (6 bases). The ends were cut back, 0 bases at V and 4 bases at J, with 10 bases in the middle. Germline CDR1 reads SGDLS; CDR2 reads YYNGEE. CDR3 length equals 15 residues. This CDR3 is CASSVEWGGTGELFF. CDR3 nucleotides: TGTGCCAGCAGCGTAGAGTGGGGAGGCACCGGGGAGCTGTTTTTT.

V and J are TRBV28 and TRBJ1-1; D is possibly TRBD1 (5 bases). V lost 2 bases and J 3 bases, leaving 13 bases between the germline ends. In germline, CDR1 is MDHEN, CDR2 SYDVKM. The CDR3 consists of 15 residues. DNA of the CDR3: TGTGCCAGCAGTTTAACACCAGGGCAACACACTGAAGCTTTCTTT. Residues: CASSLTPGQHTEAFF.

In this sample, this clone turned up a few times. The rearrangement uses TRBV4-3 and TRBJ1-2, with 7 bases fitting TRBD1. V shed 1 base, J shed 0 bases, and the junction held 8 bases outside the gene matches. Germline V lookup: CDR1 LGHNA, CDR2 YSLEER. The CDR3 totals 17 residues. Here the CDR3 reads CASSQASGTAANYGYTF. The CDR3 DNA sequence: TGCGCCAGCAGCCAAGCGTCCGGGACAGCGGCTAACTATGGCTACACCTTC.

As to this clone: At the DNA level, this CDR3 is encoded by other sequences in the same sample as well. The V and J genes are TRBV6-5 and TRBJ2-1; no clear D. V was trimmed by 7 bases and J by 4 bases, leaving 2 bases between them. CDR3 length equals 10 residues. Germline V gene lookup returns CDR1 MNHEY and CDR2 SVGAGI. CDR3: CASKYNEQFF. The CDR3 nucleotides are TGTGCCAGCAAATACAATGAGCAGTTCTTC.

The chain recombines TRBV28 with TRBJ1-5; D is unresolved. CDR1 is MDHEN, CDR2 SYDVKM, per germline. The germline V and J ends were trimmed by 10 bases and 2 bases, with 15 bases remaining between them. The CDR3 is made up of 14 amino acids. The CDR3 DNA reads TGTGCCATAAGTGAGGATCTTGGCAATCAGCCCCAGCATTTT. Its protein product is CAISEDLGNQPQHF.

The gene calls are TRBV6-2 or TRBV6-3 and TRBJ1-3; D remains ambiguous. V was pared by 2 bases and J by 4 bases, with 3 bases between. CDR1 and CDR2 (germline): MNHEY, SVGEGT. The CDR3 totals 12 residues. CDR3 amino acids: CASSYRGNTIYF. Here the CDR3 DNA reads TGTGCCAGCAGTTACCGGGGAAACACCATATATTTT.

The chain is built from TRBV27 and TRBJ1-1; D unclear. The CDR3 consists of 16 residues. The V gene's germline CDR1 is MNHEY and CDR2 SMNVEV (reference sequence). With 4 bases removed from V and 1 base from J, the gap between germline ends came to 16 bases. CDR3 coding DNA: TGTGCCAGCAGTTGGATGGCGGGGAGAGGGAACACTGAAGCTTTCTTT. This translates into CASSWMAGRGNTEAFF.

There are a few counts of this clone. The chain recombines TRBV6-5 with TRBJ1-5, with D perhaps matching TRBD1 (5 bases). With 9 bases removed from V and 6 bases from J, the gap between germline ends came to 12 bases. CDR3 length: 12 amino acids. CDR1 MNHEY and CDR2 SVGAGI come from the germline V gene. The CDR3 spells CARSSRGQPQHF. DNA of the CDR3: TGTGCCAGATCCAGTAGGGGTCAGCCCCAGCATTTT.

The V call is TRBV5-1, the J call TRBJ1-1; D is possibly TRBD1 (5 bases). V lost 0 bases to trimming and J lost 1 base, with 10 bases between them. This CDR3 contains 15 residues. CDR1 is SGHRS and CDR2 is YFSETQ in the germline V gene. Written as DNA, the CDR3 is TGCGCCAGCAGCTTGGCTGTAGGGGCGAACACTGAAGCTTTCTTT. It translates to CASSLAVGANTEAFF.

The rearrangement uses TRBV7-3 and TRBJ2-5, with TRBD2 matching 7 bases. In germline, CDR1 is SGHTA, CDR2 FQGTGA. This CDR3 is 14 amino acids long. J gave up 2 bases and V 1 base, and 1 base lay outside the gene matches. CDR3 in DNA: TGTGCCAGCAGCTTAAATAGCGGGCAAGAGACCCAGTACTTC. This codes for CASSLNSGQETQYF.

V usage is TRBV5-1 and J usage is TRBJ1-2; 9 bases align to TRBD1. Per the germline V gene, CDR1 is SGHRS and CDR2 is YFSETQ. The CDR3 has 15 residues. Losses at the gene ends were 6 bases for V and 4 bases for J; bases not matched to a gene: 10. The CDR3 sequence: CASTPRGQGFYGYTF. In DNA form, the CDR3 reads TGCGCCAGCACCCCCCGGGGACAGGGCTTCTATGGCTACACCTTC. The whole variable domain, remainder taken from reference TRBV5-1 and TRBJ1-2, is KAGVTQTPRYLIKTRGQQVTLSCSPISGHRSVSWYQQTPGQGLQFLFEYFSETQRNKGNFPGRFSGRQFSNSRSEMNVSTLELGDSALYLCASTPRGQGFYGYTFGSGTRLTVV.

This chain uses TRBV19 with TRBJ2-2; a possible D gene is TRBD2 (6 bases). V was cut by 3 bases and J by 5 bases, with 10 bases left in between. In germline, CDR1 is LNHDA, CDR2 SQIVND (reference sequence). This CDR3 comprises 14 residues. DNA for the CDR3: TGTGCCAGTAGTATGATGGGGGGTACCGGGGAGCTGTTTTTT. It specifies CASSMMGGTGELFF.

J is TRBJ1-2 and V is TRBV24-1, with 9 nucleotides matching TRBD1. The germline V gene has CDR1 KGHDR and CDR2 SFDVKD. CDR3 length equals 15 residues. J was trimmed by 4 bases and V by 3 bases; bases with no gene match: 5. The CDR3 DNA is TGTGCCACCAGTGATGGGGACAGGGTAGGCTATGGCTACACCTTC. Translation gives CATSDGDRVGYGYTF.

V gene TRBV11-2 combines with J gene TRBJ1-4; D uncertain. This CDR3 has 15 residues. Looked up from germline, CDR1 is SGHAT and CDR2 is FQNNGV. V lost 1 base to trimming and J lost 5 bases, with 11 bases between them. CDR3 amino acids: CASSLGRAFNEKLFF. The CDR3 DNA reads TGTGCCAGCAGCTTAGGTCGAGCATTCAATGAAAAACTGTTTTTT. Based on the CDR3 plus reference TRBV11-2 and TRBJ1-4, the full variable domain is EAGVAQSPRYKIIEKRQSVAFWCNPISGHATLYWYQQILGQGPKLLIQFQNNGVVDDSQLPKDRFSAERLKGVDSTLKIQPAKLEDSAVYLCASSLGRAFNEKLFFGSGTQLSVL.

J is TRBJ2-1 and V is TRBV7-8, with 16 bases aligning to TRBD2. Per germline, CDR1 SGHVS and CDR2 FQNEAQ. V lost 5 bases and J lost 4; bases outside the gene matches: 14. CDR3 size: 20 residues. The CDR3 loop reads CASSPPGLAGGRRGYNEQFF. The CDR3, as DNA: TGTGCCAGCAGCCCTCCGGGACTAGCGGGAGGGAGACGTGGTTACAATGAGCAGTTCTTC.